This entry lists 26 T cell receptor beta chains sequenced from one sample in a study of shared clonotypes between healthy human individuals. CD45RO-negative, CCR7-positively selected cells formed the naive CD8 fraction, excluding terminally differentiated effector memory CD45RA+ cells. Assay used: immunoSEQ multiplex PCR; TCRdb lists only in-frame clones, some missing. The sample includes about 2,200,000 clones, roughly 91% of them seen just once. The sequenced sample was naive CD8+ T cells from PBMCs. Source of these receptors: a young man in good health. Some clones in this sample may be carry-over from other donors' samples.

The chain combines TRBV27 with TRBJ2-2; possible D gene TRBD1, 6 bases. The CDR3 totals 15 residues. Trimming left V 5 bases short and J 1 base short, with 11 bases between. Germline values: CDR1 MNHEY, CDR2 SMNVEV (reference sequence). The CDR3, as DNA: TGTGCCAGCAGTCCACAGGGACGGAACACCGGGGAGCTGTTTTTT. Its translation: CASSPQGRNTGELFF.

This clone appeared once. The CDR3 region is CASSLVYSEQYF. The CDR3 DNA is TGTGCCAGCAGCTTAGTGTACAGCGAGCAGTACTTC. The chain uses TRBV13 and TRBJ2-7, with D unresolved. The germline V and J ends were trimmed by 1 base and 6 bases, with 7 bases remaining between them. Per germline, CDR1 PRHDT and CDR2 FYEKMQ (reference sequence). The CDR3 has 12 amino acids.

The chain employs TRBV4-1 and TRBJ1-1; D remains unclear. The CDR3 spans 12 residues. V was pared by 3 bases and J by 11 bases, with 13 bases between. Germline CDR1 reads MGHRA; CDR2 reads YSYEKL. As DNA, the CDR3 is TGCGCCAGCAGCCAGGGTACTGCTAGTGCTTTCTTT. This sequence encodes CASSQGTASAFF.

The gene calls are TRBV27 and TRBJ1-5; D unclear. Trimming removed 5 bases from V and 6 bases from J, with 14 bases in between. Germline V CDR1 and CDR2: MNHEY, SMNVEV (reference sequence). The CDR3 loop spans 14 amino acids. The CDR3 coding sequence is TGTGCCAGCAGTCAGTTTCGGGGAAGTCAGCCCCAGCATTTT. As protein: CASSQFRGSQPQHF.

The gene calls are TRBV7-8 and TRBJ2-6; the D gene is possibly TRBD2 (6 bases). Germline V gives CDR1 SGHVS, CDR2 FQNEAQ. The CDR3 is 16 residues long. V was clipped by 1 base and J by 2 bases, with 9 bases between them. The CDR3 is CASSLVGGTGANVLTF. The CDR3 DNA reads TGTGCCAGCAGCTTAGTGGGCGGGACTGGGGCCAACGTCCTGACTTTC.

The chain uses TRBV9 and TRBJ2-1; possibly TRBD2 for D (6 bases). Trimming pared 4 bases from V and 0 bases from J, leaving 14 bases between. CDR1 and CDR2 (germline): SGDLS, YYNGEE. This CDR3 has 16 amino acids. The CDR3: CASSPGSASSYNEQFF. The CDR3 region has the DNA TGTGCCAGCAGCCCCGGGAGCGCGAGCTCCTACAATGAGCAGTTCTTC.

The genes are TRBV6-6 and TRBJ2-7; D call uncertain. Trimming removed 8 bases from V and 2 bases from J, with 13 bases in between. Germline V lookup: CDR1 MNHNY, CDR2 SVGAGI (reference sequence). The CDR3 totals 13 residues. The CDR3 DNA reads as TGTGCCAGCGCCAGCCCGCCTACCTACGAGCAGTACTTC. Its translation: CASASPPTYEQYF.

This clone was observed a single time. The chain has TRBV5-4 and TRBJ2-1; 12 bases are shared with TRBD2. Germline V gene data show CDR1 as SGHNT and CDR2 as YYREEE (reference sequence). This CDR3 has 18 amino acids. With 4 bases clipped from V and 9 bases from J, the junction kept 17 bases outside the gene matches. This chain's CDR3 is CASSLPDRILAGGVEQFF. CDR3 coding DNA: TGTGCCAGCAGCCTGCCTGATCGAATACTAGCGGGAGGAGTTGAGCAGTTCTTC.

This chain links TRBV5-1 with TRBJ2-7; 10 bases line up with TRBD1. The CDR3 length is 12 residues. The V and J ends lost 7 bases and 3 bases, in that order; junction bases with no gene match: 1. Germline assignment: CDR1 SGHRS and CDR2 YFSETQ. In DNA, the CDR3 is TGCGCCAGCGGACAGGGGGGCTACGAGCAGTACTTC. Translation gives CASGQGGYEQYF.

V usage is TRBV5-6 and J usage is TRBJ2-7, with TRBD2 matching 7 bases. Germline trimming cut 3 bases from V and 4 bases from J; bases unmatched to any gene: 16. This CDR3 has 17 residues. Germline lookup yields CDR1 SGHDT and CDR2 YYEEEE. Written as DNA, the CDR3 is TGTGCCAGCAGCTCCCTCCGAGAGGGAGGGACGTTGTACGAGCAGTACTTC. Its protein product is CASSSLREGGTLYEQYF.

As to this clone: Other DNA sequences in the sample encode the same CDR3. J is TRBJ1-1 and V is TRBV27; D is perhaps TRBD1 (6 bases). Germline CDR1 reads MNHEY; CDR2 reads SMNVEV (reference sequence). The CDR3 has 13 amino acids. V dropped 5 bases and J dropped 4 bases, with 11 bases sitting between them. CDR3 DNA: TGTGCCAGCAGTATTTCCAGGGGCACTGAAGCTTTCTTT. Its translation: CASSISRGTEAFF.

The CDR3, as DNA: TGTGCCAGCAGCTTATGGGGGAGTGGATCCTACGAGCAGTACTTC. It yields the protein CASSLWGSGSYEQYF. The gene calls are TRBV7-2 and TRBJ2-7; D may match TRBD1 or TRBD2 (5 bases each). The ends were cut back, 2 bases at V and 1 base at J, with 12 bases in the middle. This CDR3 region has 15 residues. The germline CDR1 and CDR2 sequences are SGHTA and FQGNSA.

This rearrangement joins TRBV19 to TRBJ1-5, with TRBD1 matching 11 bases. The germline V gene has CDR1 LNHDA and CDR2 SQIVND (reference sequence). V gave up 5 bases and J gave up 6 bases; unmatched junction bases: 6. The CDR3 runs to 15 residues. Here the CDR3 DNA reads TGTGCCAGTAGTTACGGACAGGGGGCGGGTCAGCCCCAGCATTTT. Translation: CASSYGQGAGQPQHF.

V and J are TRBV6-6 and TRBJ2-1; 8 nucleotides match TRBD1. The CDR3 has 14 residues. From germline, CDR1 is MNHNY and CDR2 SVGAGI (reference sequence). J gave up 8 bases and V 6 bases, and 9 bases lay outside the gene matches. CDR3 nucleotides: TGTGCCAGCAGCTTACCGACAGGGGTCTATGAGCAGTTCTTC. Protein product: CASSLPTGVYEQFF.

The CDR3 DNA follows: TGTGCCAGCAGTGGGAGCTGGGAGCAGTACTTC. It yields the protein CASSGSWEQYF. The chain has TRBV25-1 and TRBJ2-7; D not resolved. V was pared by 4 bases and J by 7 bases, with 8 bases between. The CDR3 is 11 residues long. Germline CDR1 and CDR2: MGHDK and SYGVNS.

The V call is TRBV9, the J call TRBJ2-1; 14 nucleotides match TRBD2. The V and J ends lost 3 bases and 4 bases, in that order; junction bases with no gene match: 6. CDR3 length equals 17 residues. CDR1 SGDLS and CDR2 YYNGEE come from the germline V gene. The CDR3 region has the DNA TGTGCCAGCAGCGGCCGATGGACTAGCGGGAGGTACAATGAGCAGTTCTTC. Translated, it gives CASSGRWTSGRYNEQFF.

This sequence joins TRBV7-2 and TRBJ2-7, with 9 bases matching TRBD2. Trimming at V came to 4 bases and at J to 3 bases, leaving 7 bases not matched to a gene. The CDR3 runs 15 residues. Germline loops: CDR1 SGHTA, CDR2 FQGNSA. The CDR3 protein is CASSSYSGSVYEQYF. The CDR3 bases are TGTGCCAGCAGCTCATATAGCGGGAGCGTCTACGAGCAGTACTTC.

This clone is a singleton in its sample. V gene TRBV4-2 combines with J gene TRBJ2-1; D remains ambiguous. Germline loops: CDR1 LGHNA, CDR2 YNFKEQ. Trimming cost V 1 base and J 0 bases, with 13 bases left between them. This CDR3 has 17 residues. The CDR3 spells CASSQGWLGPSYNEQFF. The CDR3 DNA reads as TGTGCCAGCAGCCAAGGGTGGCTAGGACCCTCCTACAATGAGCAGTTCTTC.

V and J are TRBV18 and TRBJ2-7; maybe TRBD2 (5 bases). The length of the CDR3 is 14 residues. Trimming shortened V by 2 bases and J by 1 base, and 9 bases separated the two germline ends. Germline CDR1 and CDR2: KGHSH and LQKENI. This CDR3 reads CASSPLRDSYEQYF. DNA for the CDR3: TGTGCCAGCTCACCATTACGGGATTCCTACGAGCAGTACTTC.

The chain recombines TRBV28 with TRBJ1-1; 7 bases map to TRBD1. This CDR3 has 12 residues. Trimming cost V 5 bases and J 6 bases; bases outside gene matches: 3. Germline lookup yields CDR1 MDHEN and CDR2 SYDVKM. CDR3 in amino acids: CASSTGEPEAFF. In DNA, the CDR3 is TGTGCCAGCAGTACAGGGGAACCTGAAGCTTTCTTT.

The gene calls are TRBV7-3 and TRBJ2-2; D is undetermined. The germline V gene has CDR1 SGHTA and CDR2 FQGTGA. The CDR3 extends over 14 amino acids. V lost 3 bases, J lost 2 bases, and 7 bases lay in between. CDR3 amino acids: CASSFFRNTGELFF. CDR3 bases: TGTGCCAGCAGCTTCTTCAGAAACACCGGGGAGCTGTTTTTT.

This chain links TRBV27 with TRBJ1-1; the D is unclear. The germline V gene encodes CDR1 MNHEY and CDR2 SMNVEV (reference sequence). V gave up 2 bases and J gave up 8 bases, with 12 bases separating them. CDR3 length: 13 amino acids. The CDR3 DNA sequence: TGTGCCAGCAGTTTAATATCGGCGGCGGAAGCTTTCTTT. Amino acids: CASSLISAAEAFF.

The V call is TRBV27, the J call TRBJ1-2; TRBD1 is a possible D gene (5 bases). In germline, CDR1 is MNHEY, CDR2 SMNVEV (reference sequence). The V end lost 5 bases, the J end lost 4 bases, and 14 bases lay between the germline ends. This CDR3 has 14 residues. CDR3 nucleotides: TGTGCCAGCAGTCCCTTGGGGGGGGGCTATGGCTACACCTTC. Its protein product is CASSPLGGGYGYTF.

The count of this clone is one. This chain connects TRBV5-8 to TRBJ2-7; no firm D call. The CDR3 covers 10 residues. Germline V CDR1 and CDR2: SGHTS, YDEGEE. CDR3 nucleotides: TGTGTCCCGGTGCCCTACGAGCAGTACTTC. This encodes CVPVPYEQYF.

As to this clone: Compared with germline, one end of the junction differs, possibly owing to a read error. The chain employs TRBV5-6 and TRBJ2-2; the match to TRBD2 covers 7 bases. Germline CDR1 SGHDT, CDR2 YYEEEE. There are 16 residues in the CDR3. CDR3 region: CASSLVMREHTGELFF. Here the CDR3 DNA reads TGTGCCAGCAGCTTGGTTATGCGGGAGCACACCGGAGAGCTGTTTTTT. Full variable domain (outside the CDR3, taken from reference TRBV5-6 and TRBJ2-2): DAGVTQSPTHLIKTRGQQVTLRCSPKSGHDTVSWYQQALGQGPQFIFQYYEEEERQRGNFPDRFSGHQFPNYSSELNVNALLLGDSALYLCASSLVMREHTGELFFGEGSRLTVL.

The count of this clone is one. The chain couples TRBV6-1 to TRBJ2-1; D unresolved. Germline CDR1 and CDR2: MNHNS and SASEGT. Trimming stripped 8 bases from V and 8 bases from J, with 13 bases between. The CDR3 is 12 residues long. The CDR3 sequence is CASHQQLDEQFF. The DNA of the CDR3 is TGTGCCAGCCACCAGCAGTTGGATGAGCAGTTCTTC.